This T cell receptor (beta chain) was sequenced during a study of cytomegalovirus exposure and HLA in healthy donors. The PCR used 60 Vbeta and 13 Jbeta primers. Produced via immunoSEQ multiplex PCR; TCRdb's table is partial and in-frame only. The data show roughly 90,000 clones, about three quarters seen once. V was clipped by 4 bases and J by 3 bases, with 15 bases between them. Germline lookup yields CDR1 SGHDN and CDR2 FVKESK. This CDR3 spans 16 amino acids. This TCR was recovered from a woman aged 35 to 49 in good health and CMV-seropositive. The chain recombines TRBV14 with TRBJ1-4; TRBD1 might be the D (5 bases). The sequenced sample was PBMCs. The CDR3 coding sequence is TGTGCCAGCAGCCCACCGGGACTCCGCTCTAATGAAAAACTGTTTTTT. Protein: CASSPPGLRSNEKLFF.